This T cell receptor (beta chain) was sequenced for a study of cytomegalovirus exposure and HLA in healthy donors. Study summary: Falling in the Caucasian-associated ancestry cluster were 80% to 90% of some 400 genotyped donors.

In the case of this clone: Its antigen is unknown.

Study-level results: The authors enumerated over 150 TCR beta chains as linked to cytomegalovirus. Most TCR beta V segments were productive about 87% or about 30% of the time in an earlier analysis.

The primer mix had 60 Vbeta and 13 Jbeta primers. This table comes from immunoSEQ multiplex PCR, and its TCRdb copy is limited to in-frame clones, with some not included. This table holds about 140,000 clones, just under 85% found once. The source is a middle-aged woman in good health and CMV-seronegative. Sequences were obtained from PBMCs.

The CDR3 loop is CASSVDTGYEQYF. The DNA of the CDR3 is TGTGCCAGCAGCGTCGACACAGGGTACGAGCAGTACTTC. This rearrangement joins TRBV9 to TRBJ2-7, with D maybe TRBD1 (6 bases). V was trimmed by 2 bases and J by 4 bases, leaving 10 bases between them. CDR1 and CDR2 from the germline V gene are SGDLS and YYNGEE. The CDR3 has 13 amino acids. Filled out from reference TRBV9 and TRBJ2-7, the complete variable domain reads DSGVTQTPKHLITATGQRVTLRCSPRSGDLSVYWYQQSLDQGLQFLIQYYNGEERAKGNILERFSAQQFPDLHSELNLSSLELGDSALYFCASSVDTGYEQYFGPGTRLTVT.